This paragraph covers one T cell receptor (beta chain) sequence. What it binds is unknown. For the second PCR, which ran for about 6 to 11 cycles, a sample-barcoded 5' primer and a J-beta primer mix were used. TCRdb redid the calling of the 5' RACE reads with MiXCR, one entry per CDR3 protein. In the table there are about 1.6 million distinct CDR3 sequences, approximately 32% of which are singletons. These data belong to a study of blood T cells in healthy people across ages. Notes on the study in general: Reliance upon unsorted PBMCs precluded definitive naive versus antigen-experienced comparison. Compared with aged donors, long-lived donors showed fewer expanded clones, suggesting selection.

The CDR3 spans 14 residues. This TCR was recovered from a woman aged 25-40 years in good health. The chain has TRBV21-1 and TRBJ1-2; TRBD1 is taken as the D call from the table, unchecked against the DNA. TRBV21-1 is given as a pseudogene. The sequenced sample consisted of blood. CDR3 protein: CASSKGQAYYGYTF. CDR3 coding DNA: TGTGCCAGCAGCAAAGGACAGGCATACTATGGCTACACCTTC.